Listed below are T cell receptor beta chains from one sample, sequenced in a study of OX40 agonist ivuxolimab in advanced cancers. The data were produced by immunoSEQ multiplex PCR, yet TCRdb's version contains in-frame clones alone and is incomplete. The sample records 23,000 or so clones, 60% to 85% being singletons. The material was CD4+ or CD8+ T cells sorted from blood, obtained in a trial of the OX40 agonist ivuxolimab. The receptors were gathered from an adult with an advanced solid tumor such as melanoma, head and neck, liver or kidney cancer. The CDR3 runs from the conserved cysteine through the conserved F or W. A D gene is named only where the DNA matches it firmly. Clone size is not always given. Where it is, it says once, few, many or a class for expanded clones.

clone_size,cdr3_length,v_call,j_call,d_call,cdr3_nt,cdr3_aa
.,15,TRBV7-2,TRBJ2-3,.,TGTGCCAGCAGCTTTTCTTCCGATACCACAGATACGCAGTATTTT,CASSFSSDTTDTQYF
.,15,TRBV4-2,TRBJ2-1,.,TGTGCCAGCAGCCAACGAGGACGGCAGTACAATGAGCAGTTCTTC,CASSQRGRQYNEQFF
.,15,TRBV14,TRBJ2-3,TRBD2,TGTGCCAGCAGCCAGGGGGGGACCGGAATGGATGCGCAGTATTTT,CASSQGGTGMDAQYF
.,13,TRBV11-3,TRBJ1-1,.,TGTGCCAGCAGCTTGCAAGTGAACACTGAAGCTTTCTTT,CASSLQVNTEAFF
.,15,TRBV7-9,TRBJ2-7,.,TGTGCCAGCACCCCCCCCAACCCTTTCTCCTACGAGCAGTACTTC,CASTPPNPFSYEQYF
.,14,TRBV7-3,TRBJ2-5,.,TGTGCCAGCAGCTTATCCCCGGTTGGGGAGACCCAGTACTTC,CASSLSPVGETQYF
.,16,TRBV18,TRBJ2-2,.,TGTGCCAGCTCACCGCAACAGAGAGCCAACACCGGGGAGCTGTTTTTT,CASSPQQRANTGELFF
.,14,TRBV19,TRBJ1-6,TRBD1,TGTGCCAGTTTACCGGGACAGAATAATTCACCCCTCCACTTT,CASLPGQNNSPLHF
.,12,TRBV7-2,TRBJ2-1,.,TGTGCCAGCAGATCGAGCAGGGGTGAGCAGTTCTTC,CASRSSRGEQFF
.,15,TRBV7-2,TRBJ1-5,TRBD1,TGTGCCAGCAGCTTAGTAGGGGGCGGCAATCAGCCCCAGCATTTT,CASSLVGGGNQPQHF
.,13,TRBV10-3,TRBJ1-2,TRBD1,TGTGCGACGGCTCAGGGGGAACGGTATGGCTACACCTTC,CATAQGERYGYTF
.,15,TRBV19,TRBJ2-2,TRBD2,TGTGCCAGTAGGCTAGCGGGCGCGAACACCGGGGAGCTGTTTTTT,CASRLAGANTGELFF
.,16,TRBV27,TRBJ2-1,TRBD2,TGTGCCACCCTTCGCCGGGGGGACCCGGGCTACAATGAGCAGTTCTTC,CATLRRGDPGYNEQFF
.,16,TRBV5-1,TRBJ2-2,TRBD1,TGCGCCAGCAGCTTGGAACAGGGGCTAGGAACCGGGGAGCTGTTTTTT,CASSLEQGLGTGELFF
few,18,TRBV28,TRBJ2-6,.,TGTGCCAGCAGTACCACTTACCTAGGCGGATCTGGGGCCAACGTCCTGACTTTC,CASSTTYLGGSGANVLTF
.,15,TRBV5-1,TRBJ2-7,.,TGCGCCAGCAGCTTATTTACGACACAGGACTACGAGCAGTACTTC,CASSLFTTQDYEQYF
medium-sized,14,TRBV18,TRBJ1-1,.,TGTGCCAGTTCTATAAGCGCAGGGGAAACTGAAGCTTTCTTT,CASSISAGETEAFF
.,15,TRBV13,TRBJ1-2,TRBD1,TGTGCCAGCAGCCCCGGGACAGGGGAGGAGTATGGCTACACCTTC,CASSPGTGEEYGYTF
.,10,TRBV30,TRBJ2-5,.,TGTGCCTGGAGTGTAGAGACCCAGTACTTC,CAWSVETQYF
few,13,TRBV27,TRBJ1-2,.,TGTGCCAGCAGTTCCATGAGGAGCTATGGCTACACCTTC,CASSSMRSYGYTF
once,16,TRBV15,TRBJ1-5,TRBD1,TGTGCCACCAGCAGATCGGGACAGGGAAACAATCAGCCCCAGCATTTT,CATSRSGQGNNQPQHF
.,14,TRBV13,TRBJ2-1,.,TGTGCCAGCAGCTCCTGGACAGCCTACAATGAGCAGTTCTTC,CASSSWTAYNEQFF
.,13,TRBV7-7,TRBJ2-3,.,TGTGCTAGCAGCTTAGTGAGGGCAGATACGCAGTATTTT,CASSLVRADTQYF
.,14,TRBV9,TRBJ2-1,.,TGTGCCAGCAGCGCCGGCTCCTCCTACAATGAGCAGTTCTTC,CASSAGSSYNEQFF
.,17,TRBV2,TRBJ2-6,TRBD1,TGTGCCAGCAGCCGGACAGGATTAGGCTCTGGGGCCAACGTCCTGACTTTC,CASSRTGLGSGANVLTF